What follows are 8 T cell receptor beta chains derived from one specimen sequenced in a study of T cell responses to AZD1222 COVID-19 vaccine. The table came from immunoSEQ multiplex PCR; TCRdb's copy has only in-frame clones and leaves some out. The sample has approximately 150,000 clones; 75% to 95% are singletons. Sequenced here: peripheral blood, sampled 28 days after the second dose of the MenACWY control vaccine. The source of these receptors is an adult who received the MenACWY meningococcal vaccine as a control.

The chain employs TRBV5-1 and TRBJ2-3, with TRBD2 identical over 8 bases. Germline V gives CDR1 SGHRS, CDR2 YFSETQ. The CDR3 is 14 amino acids. Germline trimming cut 7 bases from V and 0 bases from J; bases unmatched to any gene: 4. The CDR3 DNA follows: TGCGCCAGCGCAACTAGCGGTAGCACAGATACGCAGTATTTT. The encoded protein is CASATSGSTDTQYF.

The chain recombines TRBV5-6 with TRBJ2-2; D unresolved. The CDR3 spans 12 residues. The germline CDR1 and CDR2 sequences are SGHDT and YYEEEE. The V end lost 4 bases, the J end lost 1 base, and 2 bases lay between the germline ends. The CDR3 loop is CASSRNTGELFF. DNA of the CDR3: TGTGCCAGCAGCAGGAACACCGGGGAGCTGTTTTTT.

This clone was detected a few times. V usage is TRBV7-2 and J usage is TRBJ1-6; TRBD1 matches at 10 bases. The CDR3 spans 16 residues. Per germline, CDR1 SGHTA and CDR2 FQGNSA. The V and J ends lost 5 bases and 7 bases, in that order; junction bases with no gene match: 8. CDR3 in DNA: TGTGCCAGCAGCCCCGGGACAGGGGCGTCCAATTCACCCCTCCACTTT. Translated: CASSPGTGASNSPLHF.

The V and J genes are TRBV28 and TRBJ1-2, with D possibly matching TRBD1 (5 bases). The CDR3 is 12 amino acids. With 6 bases removed from V and 4 bases from J, the gap between germline ends came to 9 bases. Germline CDR1 and CDR2: MDHEN and SYDVKM. The CDR3 region is CASRGAPYGYTF. The CDR3 nucleotides are TGTGCCAGCAGAGGGGCCCCCTATGGCTACACCTTC.

This chain uses TRBV28 with TRBJ2-2, with a tentative D call TRBD1 (6 bases). There are 15 residues in the CDR3. V shed 5 bases and J shed 3 bases, with 13 bases lying between them. The germline CDR1 and CDR2 sequences are MDHEN and SYDVKM. The CDR3 DNA is TGTGCCAGCAGTGACAGGTCCGCGGACACCGGGGAGCTGTTTTTT. Its translation: CASSDRSADTGELFF.

The chain carries TRBV5-4 and TRBJ2-5, with TRBD2 as a possible D gene (5 bases). Trimming stripped 2 bases from V and 5 bases from J, with 25 bases between. Germline assignment: CDR1 SGHNT and CDR2 YYREEE (reference sequence). The CDR3 sequence is 18 residues long. The CDR3 sequence is CASSFNRASSLGAETQYF. In DNA form, the CDR3 reads TGTGCCAGCAGCTTCAACCGGGCTAGCTCCCTGGGAGCCGAGACCCAGTACTTC. Drawing the rest from reference TRBV5-4 and TRBJ2-5, the complete variable domain is ETGVTQSPTHLIKTRGQQVTLRCSSQSGHNTVSWYQQALGQGPQFIFQYYREEENGRGNFPPRFSGLQFPNYSSELNVNALELDDSALYLCASSFNRASSLGAETQYFGPGTRLLVL.

The rearrangement uses TRBV2 and TRBJ2-5, with 11 bases fitting TRBD1. V trimming: 4 bases; J trimming: 7 bases; junction bases outside the gene matches: 5. The CDR3 runs to 14 residues. In germline, CDR1 is SNHLY, CDR2 FYNNEI. This CDR3 is CASSGTGGAGTQYF. CDR3 nucleotides: TGTGCCAGCAGTGGGACAGGGGGCGCGGGGACCCAGTACTTC.

J is TRBJ2-4 and V is TRBV24-1; TRBD2 matches 8 bases. The CDR3 spans 13 residues. J gave up 9 bases and V 3 bases, and 3 bases lay outside the gene matches. The germline gives CDR1 KGHDR, CDR2 SFDVKD. In DNA form, the CDR3 reads TGTGCCACCAGTGATGGGACTAGGGCCATTCAGTACTTC. As protein: CATSDGTRAIQYF.